One sample yielded the 7 T cell receptor beta chains listed below, sequenced in a study of OX40 agonist ivuxolimab in advanced cancers. The protocol was immunoSEQ multiplex PCR, while the TCRdb copy is restricted to in-frame clones and leaves out a portion. The repertoire consists of about 98,000 clones, with 85% to 95% occurring once and the leading ten covering about 0.27%. Material: CD4+ or CD8+ T cells sorted from blood, obtained in a trial of the OX40 agonist ivuxolimab. The receptors shown here come from an adult with an advanced solid tumor such as melanoma, head and neck, liver or kidney cancer.

The genes are TRBV6-5 and TRBJ1-5; a possible D gene is TRBD1 (6 bases). V lost 5 bases to trimming and J lost 8 bases, with 10 bases between them. The CDR3 loop spans 12 amino acids. Per germline, CDR1 MNHEY and CDR2 SVGAGI. CDR3 bases: TGTGCCAGCAGTAGCGGGGGCAAGCCCCAGCATTTT. As protein: CASSSGGKPQHF.

The V gene is TRBV12-5, the J gene TRBJ2-5, with D tentatively TRBD1 (6 bases). Trimming took 5 bases from V and 2 from J, leaving 21 bases between them. The CDR3 contains 17 residues. The V gene's germline CDR1 is LGHNT and CDR2 FRNRAP. CDR3 in amino acids: CASGPVSPGQPQETQYF. CDR3 coding DNA: TGTGCTAGTGGTCCGGTTTCCCCAGGACAGCCACAAGAGACCCAGTACTTC.

The CDR3 spells CASSAPYTEAFF. In nucleotides, the CDR3 is TGTGCCAGCAGCGCTCCGTACACTGAAGCTTTCTTT. The rearrangement joins TRBV6-5 to TRBJ1-1; D is unclear. The germline gives CDR1 MNHEY, CDR2 SVGAGI. CDR3 length: 12 residues. Trimming left V 6 bases short and J 3 bases short, with 8 bases between.

The CDR3 DNA is TGTGCCAGCAGTTTAGTGACGGGACTAGCGGGGGCCACCCAGTTCTTC. Residues: CASSLVTGLAGATQFF. This chain joins TRBV6-5 and TRBJ2-1; 14 bases map to TRBD2. Trimming removed 4 bases from V and 13 bases from J; junction bases left unmatched: 12. Germline values: CDR1 MNHEY, CDR2 SVGAGI. The CDR3 spans 16 residues.

The chain combines TRBV7-3 with TRBJ2-3; TRBD1 matches 10 bases. With V trimmed by 6 bases and J by 1 base, 7 bases remained unmatched. Germline values: CDR1 SGHTA, CDR2 FQGTGA. This CDR3 comprises 16 residues. This chain's CDR3 is CASSSTGGIGTDTQYF. CDR3 bases: TGTGCCAGCAGTTCGACAGGGGGCATAGGCACAGATACGCAGTATTTT.

The chain uses TRBV11-3 and TRBJ1-5, with 7 positions matching TRBD1. The CDR3 sequence is 15 residues long. With 5 bases clipped from V and 1 base from J, the junction kept 5 bases outside the gene matches. Germline values: CDR1 SGHNT, CDR2 YENEEA. The CDR3: CASSAQGQSNQPQHF. The CDR3 bases are TGTGCCAGCAGCGCCCAGGGACAGAGCAATCAGCCCCAGCATTTT.

This chain's CDR3 is CAWSVSRTSKYF. CDR3 nucleotides: TGTGCCTGGAGTGTAAGCAGGACTAGCAAATATTTT. The chain has TRBV30 and TRBJ2-3; 8 nucleotides align to TRBD2. Germline lookup yields CDR1 GTSNPN and CDR2 SVGIG (reference sequence). The V segment lost 0 bases and the J segment 15 bases; nucleotides outside the gene matches: 8. This CDR3 is 12 amino acids long.